Below are 32 T cell receptor beta chains sequenced from a single sample in a study of blood T cell repertoires in COVID-19. The data were produced by immunoSEQ multiplex PCR, yet TCRdb's version contains in-frame clones alone and is incomplete. The sample records 250,000 to 300,000 clones, approximately 86% being singletons. Sequencing used peripheral blood. The source is a woman in her 70s with COVID-19, enrolled during active disease.

This sequence joins TRBV7-8 and TRBJ2-1, with D possibly being TRBD2 (6 bases). This CDR3 has 18 residues. CDR1 and CDR2 from the germline V gene are SGHVS and FQNEAQ. The V end was cut by 1 base, the J end by 0 bases, with 16 bases between. The CDR3 is CASSLVRIADFSYNEQFF. The DNA of the CDR3 is TGTGCCAGCAGCTTAGTTAGGATAGCGGATTTCTCCTACAATGAGCAGTTCTTC. Complete variable domain (other parts from reference TRBV7-8 and TRBJ2-1): GAGVSQSPRYKVAKRGQDVALRCDPISGHVSLFWYQQALGQGPEFLTYFQNEAQLDKSGLPSDRFFAERPEGSVSTLKIQRTQQEDSAVYLCASSLVRIADFSYNEQFFGPGTRLTVL.

This clone was seen just once. The chain links TRBV6-5 to TRBJ1-1; weak D call: TRBD1 (5 bases). The CDR3 runs to 14 residues. V was pared by 6 bases and J by 1 base, with 12 bases between. Germline V lookup: CDR1 MNHEY, CDR2 SVGAGI. Written as DNA, the CDR3 is TGTGCCAGCAGGGCCGGGACTAAGAACACTGAAGCTTTCTTT. Residues: CASRAGTKNTEAFF.

This chain joins TRBV5-6 and TRBJ2-3, with 11 bases fitting TRBD2. V shed 4 bases, J shed 2 bases, and the junction held 3 bases outside the gene matches. Per the germline V gene, CDR1 is SGHDT and CDR2 is YYEEEE. CDR3 length: 15 residues. CDR3 bases: TGTGCCAGCAGCGCGGGACTAGCGGACACAGATACGCAGTATTTT. Encoded protein: CASSAGLADTDTQYF.

The chain couples TRBV27 to TRBJ1-5, with 7 bases that match TRBD1. J gave up 4 bases and V 6 bases, and 6 bases lay outside the gene matches. Germline V gene sequence: CDR1 MNHEY, CDR2 SMNVEV (reference sequence). The CDR3 has 14 residues. The CDR3 protein is CASRQGRQNQPQHF. In nucleotides, the CDR3 is TGTGCCAGCAGACAGGGGCGTCAAAATCAGCCCCAGCATTTT.

V is TRBV7-8 and J is TRBJ1-2; maybe TRBD1 (5 bases). CDR1 is SGHVS, CDR2 FQNEAQ, per germline. This CDR3 region has 17 residues. V was shortened by 5 bases and J by 0 bases, with 19 bases between the two germline ends. For the CDR3, the DNA is TGTGCCAGCAGCCCCTACATACTACAGGTTACTAACTATGGCTACACCTTC. Encoded protein: CASSPYILQVTNYGYTF.

As concerns this clone: This CDR3 fails to terminate in the conserved phenylalanine or tryptophan, so it likely reflects a read error. No DNA is shown, since the ends of the CDR3 on it are uncertain; the CDR3 is the one TCRdb lists. The chain carries TRBV9 and TRBJ1-2; the table names TRBD1, a call not compared with the DNA. The CDR3 extends over 9 residues, inclusive of both ends. Germline assignment: CDR1 SGDLS and CDR2 YYNGEE. CDR3 in amino acids: CASSPRGRL.

The genes are TRBV5-6 and TRBJ2-3; 11 bases match TRBD2. With V trimmed by 3 bases and J by 0 bases, 3 bases remained unmatched. From germline, CDR1 is SGHDT and CDR2 YYEEEE. The CDR3 contains 16 residues. CDR3 sequence: CASSYTSGGSTDTQYF. For the CDR3, the DNA is TGTGCCAGCAGCTATACTAGCGGGGGTAGCACAGATACGCAGTATTTT.

Points on this clone: This CDR3 is also generated by other DNA sequences in the sample. The gene calls are TRBV5-4 and TRBJ2-1, with TRBD2 matching 10 bases. This CDR3 has 16 amino acids. Germline assignment: CDR1 SGHNT and CDR2 YYREEE (reference sequence). Trimming took 4 bases from V and 9 from J; bases not matched to a gene: 13. In nucleotides, the CDR3 is TGTGCCAGCAGCGTGGGGGGGCTAGCGGGGGCTGTTGAGCAGTTCTTC. Translation: CASSVGGLAGAVEQFF.

This chain joins TRBV7-9 and TRBJ1-1; TRBD1 matches 12 bases. Germline V gene lookup returns CDR1 SEHNR and CDR2 FQNEAQ (reference sequence). This CDR3 comprises 15 residues. Trimming took 5 bases from V and 8 from J; bases not matched to a gene: 9. CDR3 DNA: TGTGCCAGCAGCCCCCCCGGGACAGGGGGCGAGGAAGCTTTCTTT. Protein sequence: CASSPPGTGGEEAFF. Drawing the rest from reference TRBV7-9 and TRBJ1-1, the complete variable domain is DTGVSQNPRHKITKRGQNVTFRCDPISEHNRLYWYRQTLGQGPEFLTYFQNEAQLEKSRLLSDRFSAERPKGSFSTLEIQRTEQGDSAMYLCASSPPGTGGEEAFFGQGTRLTVV.

The chain combines TRBV30 with TRBJ2-3, with 8 bases aligning to TRBD2. CDR3 size: 16 residues. Losses at the gene ends were 1 base for V and 3 bases for J; bases not matched to a gene: 9. Looked up from germline, CDR1 is GTSNPN and CDR2 is SVGIG (reference sequence). The CDR3 is CAWSAASGGGTDTQYF. DNA of the CDR3: TGTGCCTGGAGTGCAGCAAGCGGGGGCGGGACAGATACGCAGTATTTT.

J is TRBJ1-2 and V is TRBV28; 7 bases are a match to TRBD1. Trimming at V came to 7 bases and at J to 11 bases, leaving 10 bases not matched to a gene. This CDR3 is built from 12 residues. Germline V CDR1 and CDR2: MDHEN, SYDVKM. The CDR3, as DNA: TGTGCCAGCACCGTGGGCCAGGGGGGTTACACCTTC. Translating gives CASTVGQGGYTF.

The V call is TRBV4-1, the J call TRBJ2-3, with unresolved D. This CDR3 is built from 12 residues. Trimming stripped 4 bases from V and 6 bases from J, with 8 bases between. The germline V gene encodes CDR1 MGHRA and CDR2 YSYEKL. The CDR3 reads CASSLVSDTQYF. The DNA for the CDR3 is TGCGCCAGCAGCCTCGTTTCGGATACGCAGTATTTT.

This chain links TRBV7-2 with TRBJ2-7; maybe TRBD1 (6 bases). CDR1 SGHTA and CDR2 FQGNSA come from the germline V gene. The V and J ends lost 3 bases and 1 base respectively, with 13 bases between them. The CDR3 runs 15 residues. The CDR3 here is CASSFIRGGSYEQYF. In DNA form, the CDR3 reads TGTGCCAGCAGCTTTATCAGGGGTGGGTCCTACGAGCAGTACTTC.

J is TRBJ2-7 and V is TRBV10-2; TRBD1 agrees at 9 bases. Germline loops: CDR1 WSHSY, CDR2 SAAADI. V shed 5 bases and J 5 bases; nucleotides not matched to a gene: 7. The CDR3 runs 14 residues. The CDR3 loop reads CASSKGQGLNEQYF. In DNA, the CDR3 is TGCGCCAGCAGTAAGGGACAGGGTCTCAACGAGCAGTACTTC.

This clone was observed a few times. The gene calls are TRBV27 and TRBJ2-7; TRBD2 matches 7 bases. Germline values: CDR1 MNHEY, CDR2 SMNVEV (reference sequence). CDR3 length: 15 amino acids. V lost 3 bases and J lost 1; bases outside the gene matches: 6. The CDR3 loop reads CASSLGPGGSYEQYF. CDR3 DNA: TGTGCCAGCAGTTTGGGGCCCGGGGGGTCCTACGAGCAGTACTTC.

This clone was detected once. The chain is built from TRBV27 and TRBJ2-1; 11 bases agree with TRBD2. The length of the CDR3 is 16 residues. With V trimmed by 2 bases and J by 2 bases, 2 bases remained unmatched. Germline V gene lookup returns CDR1 MNHEY and CDR2 SMNVEV (reference sequence). The CDR3 nucleotides are TGTGCCAGCAGTTTAACTAGCGGGGGCCCCTACAATGAGCAGTTCTTC. Encoded protein: CASSLTSGGPYNEQFF.

In DNA, the CDR3 is TGCGCCACCGAACACAGCGGGGGGGCCTTCTTC. Translated: CATEHSGGAFF. This chain joins TRBV10-2 and TRBJ2-1; 10 bases match TRBD2. V lost 10 bases and J lost 16; bases outside the gene matches: 10. The germline V gene encodes CDR1 WSHSY and CDR2 SAAADI. This CDR3 has 11 amino acids.

The rearrangement uses TRBV24-1 and TRBJ2-5; 9 positions agree with TRBD1. Germline V gene lookup returns CDR1 KGHDR and CDR2 SFDVKD. This CDR3 has 15 amino acids. The junction had 11 bases not matched to a gene; V was cut back by 9 bases and J by 4 bases. CDR3 coding DNA: TGTGCCACCGGGGGAACAGGGGGCGATTCAGAGACCCAGTACTTC. Its translation: CATGGTGGDSETQYF.

For this clone: The sample carries other DNA sequences with the same CDR3. This chain uses TRBV24-1 with TRBJ2-2; 7 nucleotides line up with TRBD2. This CDR3 comprises 14 residues. Germline V gene data show CDR1 as KGHDR and CDR2 as SFDVKD. Trimming took 4 bases from V and 6 from J; bases not matched to a gene: 4. The CDR3 nucleotides read TGTGCCACCAGTGACCCCCGGGGGGCCGGGGAGCTGTTTTTT. Its translation: CATSDPRGAGELFF.

V gene TRBV21-1 combines with J gene TRBJ1-5; the table's TRBD1 call for D was not verified on the DNA. TRBV21-1 is labeled a pseudogene. This CDR3 has 13 residues. CDR3 sequence: CASMKGKGQPQHF. The CDR3 DNA reads TGTGCCAGCATGAAAGGGAAGGGGCAGCCCCAGCATTTT.

This chain connects TRBV5-6 to TRBJ1-3; TRBD1 might be the D (5 bases). The CDR3 has 14 amino acids. Deletions cut 4 bases from V and 5 bases from J, with 13 bases between. Germline-derived CDR1 and CDR2 are SGHDT and YYEEEE. The CDR3 here is CASSPGGFRNTIYF. CDR3 DNA: TGTGCCAGCAGCCCGGGGGGGTTTCGAAACACCATATATTTT. Together with reference TRBV5-6 and TRBJ1-3, the CDR3 gives the full variable domain: DAGVTQSPTHLIKTRGQQVTLRCSPKSGHDTVSWYQQALGQGPQFIFQYYEEEERQRGNFPDRFSGHQFPNYSSELNVNALLLGDSALYLCASSPGGFRNTIYFGEGSWLTVV.

The CDR3 nucleotides are TGTGCCAGCAGCCCCCAGGGACAGCTGAACACTGAAGCTTTCTTT. Protein product: CASSPQGQLNTEAFF. V is TRBV11-2 and J is TRBJ1-1, with 7 nucleotides matching TRBD1. Trimming removed 5 bases from V and 0 bases from J; junction bases left unmatched: 6. The CDR3 length is 15 residues. CDR1 is SGHAT, CDR2 FQNNGV, per germline.

The chain employs TRBV20-1 and TRBJ2-1, with 10 bases fitting TRBD1. The V gene's germline CDR1 is DFQATT and CDR2 SNEGSKA (reference sequence). The CDR3 sequence is 15 residues long. V lost 3 bases, J lost 1 base, and 3 bases stayed unmatched. CDR3 loop: CSASGGQGSYNEQFF. In DNA, the CDR3 is TGCAGTGCTAGTGGGGGACAGGGGTCCTACAATGAGCAGTTCTTC.

V usage is TRBV18 and J usage is TRBJ1-3; maybe TRBD1 (6 bases). This CDR3 has 17 residues. V lost 5 bases, J lost 0 bases, and 17 bases lay in between. CDR1 is KGHSH and CDR2 is LQKENI in the germline V gene. In DNA form, the CDR3 reads TGTGCCAGCTCAACCGGGACATCCTTCTTCTCTGGAAACACCATATATTTT. Its protein is CASSTGTSFFSGNTIYF. Based on the CDR3 plus reference TRBV18 and TRBJ1-3, the full variable domain is NAGVMQNPRHLVRRRGQEARLRCSPMKGHSHVYWYRQLPEEGLKFMVYLQKENIIDESGMPKERFSAEFPKEGPSILRIQQVVRGDSAAYFCASSTGTSFFSGNTIYFGEGSWLTVV.

There are a few counts of this clone. The V and J genes are TRBV4-1 and TRBJ1-1; 7 nucleotides match TRBD1. CDR3 length: 14 amino acids. Germline V gives CDR1 MGHRA, CDR2 YSYEKL. After removal of 4 bases from V and 3 bases from J, the junction contained 5 bases not matched to a gene. CDR3 nucleotides: TGCGCCAGCAGCCCCCAAACAGGGGACACTGAAGCTTTCTTT. It specifies CASSPQTGDTEAFF.

The sample holds one count of this clone. This chain uses TRBV3-1 (or the pseudogene TRBV3-2) with TRBJ1-2; TRBD1 matches 12 bases. The V gene's germline CDR1 is LGHDT and CDR2 YNNKEL (reference sequence). J was trimmed by 4 bases and V by 4 bases; bases with no gene match: 7. The CDR3 has 16 amino acids. The CDR3 DNA is TGTGCCAGCAGCCGGGGACAGGGGGCCAGCATCTATGGCTACACCTTC. Protein: CASSRGQGASIYGYTF.

V usage is TRBV7-2 and J usage is TRBJ2-1; TRBD2 matches 8 bases. There are 13 residues in the CDR3. Germline V gives CDR1 SGHTA, CDR2 FQGNSA. After removal of 8 bases from V and 5 bases from J, the junction contained 5 bases not matched to a gene. CDR3 sequence reads: CASAGGPNNEQFF. Written as DNA, the CDR3 is TGTGCCAGCGCGGGGGGCCCCAACAATGAGCAGTTCTTC.

The chain employs TRBV30 and TRBJ1-1; D gene ambiguous. V was trimmed by 3 bases and J by 0 bases, leaving 8 bases between them. The CDR3 runs to 13 residues. Germline V lookup: CDR1 GTSNPN, CDR2 SVGIG (reference sequence). In nucleotides, the CDR3 is TGTGCCTGGAGACGGGGAATGAACACTGAAGCTTTCTTT. Residues: CAWRRGMNTEAFF.

The rearrangement links TRBV13 to TRBJ2-1, with D maybe TRBD1 (6 bases). The V gene lost 5 bases and the J gene lost 4 bases, with 12 bases spanning the gap. The CDR3 is 14 amino acids. Germline V gene sequence: CDR1 PRHDT, CDR2 FYEKMQ (reference sequence). The CDR3 region has the DNA TGTGCCAGCAGCCGGGGACAAGCGTACAATGAGCAGTTCTTC. As protein: CASSRGQAYNEQFF.

V usage is TRBV20-1 and J usage is TRBJ1-2, with 8 bases identical to TRBD1. Germline V gene sequence: CDR1 DFQATT, CDR2 SNEGSKA (reference sequence). This CDR3 has 11 amino acids. The V segment lost 6 bases and the J segment 7 bases; nucleotides outside the gene matches: 4. The CDR3, as DNA: TGCAGTGCCAAGACAGGGGCTGGCTACACCTTC. Its translation is CSAKTGAGYTF.

The chain uses TRBV2 and TRBJ2-1; 8 bases match TRBD2. CDR3 length: 16 residues. V gave up 10 bases and J gave up 0 bases; unmatched junction bases: 11. The germline CDR1 and CDR2 sequences are SNHLY and FYNNEI. CDR3 loop: CANSDLGGASYNEQFF. Here the CDR3 DNA reads TGTGCCAATTCCGACCTCGGGGGGGCCTCCTACAATGAGCAGTTCTTC.

The genes are TRBV15 and TRBJ2-1; 9 bases line up with TRBD2. The germline gives CDR1 LNHNV, CDR2 YYDKDF (reference sequence). V lost 1 base, J lost 1 base, and 11 bases stayed unmatched. This CDR3 spans 19 amino acids. The CDR3 protein is CATSRVFTSGGKSYNEQFF. CDR3 sequence (DNA): TGTGCCACCAGCAGAGTCTTTACGAGCGGGGGGAAATCCTACAATGAGCAGTTCTTC.